These T cell receptor beta chains were read from a single sample in a study of T cells in Graves' hyperthyroidism and ophthalmopathy. TCRdb called the multiplex PCR reads again in MiXCR, with one record for every CDR3 protein. The sample has hundreds of thousands of distinct CDR3 sequences; 12% to 15% are singletons. Sequencing input: blood. The receptors derive from a woman under 30 with Graves' hyperthyroidism. Both conserved end residues are part of each CDR3. A D gene is named only where the DNA matches it firmly. Only part of the rows carry a size: once, few, many, or a class if the clone is expanded.

TRBV10-3,TRBD2,few,TRBJ2-5,TGTGCCATCCGGGTAGCGGGAGAAAAGACCCAGTACTTC,CAIRVAGEKTQYF
TRBV29-1,-,-,TRBJ2-3,TGCAGCGTGTGGGATCAGGGGAGTGGCACAGATACGCAGTATTTT,CSVWDQGSGTDTQYF
TRBV30,TRBD2,-,TRBJ2-1,TGTGCCTGGAGTGTACCCGTCATCGGTAGCGGGAGCTCCTACAATGAGCAGTTCTTC,CAWSVPVIGSGSSYNEQFF
TRBV20-1,-,few,TRBJ1-1,TGCAGTGCTAGAGATAGAGGGGTAAGAACTGAAGCTTTCTTT,CSARDRGVRTEAFF
TRBV20-1,TRBD1,-,TRBJ1-2,TGCAGTGCTAGAGATCGGGACAGGGGCTATAACTATGGCTACACCTTC,CSARDRDRGYNYGYTF
TRBV28,TRBD1,many,TRBJ2-7,TGTGCCAGCAGTTTCATCCGGGACAGCTCCTACGAGCAGTACTTC,CASSFIRDSSYEQYF
TRBV27,TRBD1,many,TRBJ2-7,TGTGCCAGCAGTTTGGGGGGACAGGGGGCCAACGAGCAGTACTTC,CASSLGGQGANEQYF
TRBV11-2,-,-,TRBJ1-1,TGTGCCAGCACCCTTACACAAAACACTGAAGCTTTCTTT,CASTLTQNTEAFF
TRBV6-5,-,-,TRBJ1-2,TGTGCCAGCAGTTACTCGTTCAACTATGGCTACACCTTC,CASSYSFNYGYTF
TRBV13,TRBD1,many,TRBJ1-6,TGTGCCAGCAGCTGGGGGGACAGGGCTTCACCCCTCCACTTT,CASSWGDRASPLHF
TRBV20-1,TRBD1,-,TRBJ1-4,TGCAGTGCTAGCCCCGGGACAGGGAGTGAAAAACTGTTTTTT,CSASPGTGSEKLFF
TRBV12-3/TRBV12-4,TRBD2,many,TRBJ2-7,TGTGCCAGCAGTTTTGGGGCGGGGGGGGAGTCGCAGTACTTC,CASSFGAGGESQYF
TRBV12-3/TRBV12-4,TRBD1,many,TRBJ2-4,TGTGCCAGCAGTGCAAACAGGGGGCTTGGGGCCAAAAACATTCAGTACTTC,CASSANRGLGAKNIQYF
TRBV2,-,many,TRBJ1-2,TGTGCCAGCAGTGACAGGGGATTTAACTATGGCTACACCTTC,CASSDRGFNYGYTF
TRBV7-3,-,few,TRBJ1-1,TGTGCCAGCAGCTTAAAAGGGGGGCAGCCTGAAGCTTTCTTT,CASSLKGGQPEAFF
TRBV18,TRBD1,-,TRBJ2-7,TGTGTCAGCTCAAAGACGGGACAGGGCCCCTACGAGCAGTACTTC,CVSSKTGQGPYEQYF
TRBV5-1,TRBD1,many,TRBJ2-2,TGCGCCAGCAGCTTGGCCGGGACAGCCAAGAACACCGGGGAGCTGTTTTTT,CASSLAGTAKNTGELFF
TRBV15,-,few,TRBJ1-3,TGTGCCACCAGCAGTCGACGGTCCTCTGGAAACACCATATATTTT,CATSSRRSSGNTIYF
TRBV7-3,TRBD1,many,TRBJ2-2,TGTGCCAGCACCAGGGACAGGAACACCGGGGAGCTGTTTTTT,CASTRDRNTGELFF
TRBV12-5,TRBD2,many,TRBJ2-1,TGTGCTAGTGGTTTGGTACCTTCCCCCCTAGCGGGCCTCGGGAGCTCCTACAATGAGCAGTTCTTC,CASGLVPSPLAGLGSSYNEQFF
TRBV6-6,-,many,TRBJ2-5,TGTGCCAGCAGTTACCAGACGGGGGCAGGGGATCAAGAGACCCAGTACTTC,CASSYQTGAGDQETQYF
TRBV5-4,TRBD2,-,TRBJ2-1,TGTGCCAGCAGCTTGTATTCCGGACTAGACTACAATGAGCAGTTCTTC,CASSLYSGLDYNEQFF
TRBV6-5,-,-,TRBJ1-1,TGTGCCAGCAGTTACGATTCGGGGTCGTCCACTGAAGCTTTCTTT,CASSYDSGSSTEAFF
TRBV5-1,TRBD1,-,TRBJ1-2,TGCGCCAGCAGCTTCAGTTCAGGGGGAAGCGGCTACACCTTC,CASSFSSGGSGYTF
TRBV18,-,few,TRBJ2-2,TGTGCCAGCTCCCAGACCCATGGAGGGACGGCCGGGGAGCTGTTTTTT,CASSQTHGGTAGELFF
TRBV27,TRBD2,-,TRBJ2-2,TGTGCCAGCAGATATAGCGGGAGCGTCACCGGGGAGCTGTTTTTT,CASRYSGSVTGELFF
TRBV20-1,-,-,TRBJ1-6,TGCAGTGCTAGAGAGAGTTATAATTCACCCCTCCACTTT,CSARESYNSPLHF
TRBV3-1,-,many,TRBJ2-3,TGTGCCAGCAGCCAAGCAGCGGGCATCCACCCAGAGGCAGATACGCAGTATTTT,CASSQAAGIHPEADTQYF
TRBV12-3/TRBV12-4,-,many,TRBJ1-2,TGTGCCAGCAGTTTAGAACTGGGCAGGGGCTACACCTTC,CASSLELGRGYTF
TRBV5-1,TRBD1,-,TRBJ2-1,TGCGCCAGCAGCCCCGGGACAGGGGGTTTTGAGCAGTTCTTC,CASSPGTGGFEQFF
TRBV7-8,-,-,TRBJ1-2,TGTGCCAGCAGCTTACAGGGACCCTCTAACTATGGCTACACCTTC,CASSLQGPSNYGYTF
TRBV3-1,-,many,TRBJ1-5,TGTGCCAGCAGCCAAGATACGACCCACAATCAGCCCCAGCATTTT,CASSQDTTHNQPQHF
TRBV7-9,-,-,TRBJ1-4,TGTGCCAGCAGCTTAATTGAACAGGGCTGGAAACTGTTTTTT,CASSLIEQGWKLFF
TRBV6-1,TRBD2,few,TRBJ2-7,TGTGCCAGCAGGGTTAGCGGGAGGGCCACCGACGAGCAGTACTTC,CASRVSGRATDEQYF
TRBV4-1,TRBD1,-,TRBJ2-7,TGCGCCAGCAGCCCCTTGCTAGGGACAGTCTCCTACGAGCAGTACTTC,CASSPLLGTVSYEQYF
TRBV10-1,-,few,TRBJ1-3,TGCGCCAGCAGTGAGTCCGGACTGGCGAACACCATATATTTT,CASSESGLANTIYF
TRBV28,TRBD1,many,TRBJ1-2,TGTGCCAGCAGCCCTAACGGACAGGCCAAAGTTCTCGATGGCTACACCTTC,CASSPNGQAKVLDGYTF
TRBV7-8,-,many,TRBJ2-5,TGTGCCAGCAGCTTAGAGTATAGCAGGGAGACCCAGTACTTC,CASSLEYSRETQYF
TRBV29-1,TRBD2,many,TRBJ2-5,TGCAGCGTTGACGGCCTGGGACTAGCGGGAGGAGAGACCCAGTACTTC,CSVDGLGLAGGETQYF
TRBV5-1,TRBD2,few,TRBJ2-5,TGCGCCAGCAGCTTGGGCGACCCGGGGGGACAAGAGACCCAGTACTTC,CASSLGDPGGQETQYF
TRBV30,-,many,TRBJ1-1,TGTGCCTGGAGTGCCCTCCGATTTGGACCTTCCTTT,CAWSALRFGPSF
TRBV15,-,many,TRBJ1-1,TGTGCCACCAGCAGAGATTCTGGCAGGGATAACACTGAAGCTTTCTTT,CATSRDSGRDNTEAFF
TRBV14,TRBD2,many,TRBJ2-5,TGTGCCAGCAGCCACCCAAACCCGGGACTAGCGGGAGCCACCCAGTACTTC,CASSHPNPGLAGATQYF
TRBV11-3,-,-,TRBJ2-1,TGTGCCAGCAGCTTACGCCCGGGAACAGGTAATGAGCAGTTCTTC,CASSLRPGTGNEQFF
TRBV30,-,-,TRBJ2-1,TGTGCCTGGAGCCGTGACCCCCACAATGAGCAGTTCTTC,CAWSRDPHNEQFF
TRBV29-1,TRBD1,-,TRBJ2-2,TGCAGCGTTGCCCAGGACGGGACAGGGGTCGGGGAGCTGTTTTTT,CSVAQDGTGVGELFF
TRBV20-1,-,-,TRBJ2-5,TGCAGTGCTAGTGGGCAACCCTTCGGCCAAGAGACCCAGTACTTC,CSASGQPFGQETQYF
TRBV4-3,TRBD2,few,TRBJ2-7,TGCGCCAGCAGCCAATCTGCGGGAGGATCCTACGAGCAGTACTTC,CASSQSAGGSYEQYF
TRBV2,-,-,TRBJ1-1,TGTGCCAGCTCCCCGTTTACTGAAGCTTTCTTT,CASSPFTEAFF
TRBV29-1,-,-,TRBJ2-7,TGCAGCGTTGCCGAGCCCTACGAGCAGTACTTC,CSVAEPYEQYF
TRBV7-2,-,many,TRBJ2-3,TGTGCCAGCAGCTCGCGCCCCGGCACAGATACGCAGTATTTT,CASSSRPGTDTQYF
TRBV18,-,few,TRBJ1-1,TGTGCCAGCTCGCCATTCCCCGGACACGAGGCTGGGAACACTGAAGCTTTCTTT,CASSPFPGHEAGNTEAFF
TRBV6-1,TRBD1,many,TRBJ2-4,TGTGCCAGCAGTGAAGCCTCCGAGGGACAGAGACTAGCCAAAAACATTCAGTACTTC,CASSEASEGQRLAKNIQYF
TRBV30,TRBD1,few,TRBJ1-4,TGTGCCTGGGCGCTTCAGGGGGGGCTAAATGAAAAACTGTTTTTT,CAWALQGGLNEKLFF
TRBV27,TRBD2,many,TRBJ2-3,TGTGCCAGCAGTTCACTAGCGGGAGATAAAAGCACAGATACGCAGTATTTT,CASSSLAGDKSTDTQYF
TRBV25-1,TRBD1,-,TRBJ2-1,TGTGCCAGCATCCCCGGGCTGGACAGGGGTTCCAATGAGCAGTTCTTC,CASIPGLDRGSNEQFF